Following are 30 T cell receptor beta chains from one sample sequenced in a study of cytomegalovirus exposure and HLA in healthy donors. PCR used 60 Vbeta primers and 13 Jbeta primers. Method: immunoSEQ multiplex PCR; TCRdb's copy keeps in-frame clones and lacks some. The sample has about 100,000 clones, and its top ten clones hold approximately 0.6%. Input material: PBMCs. The receptor source for this set is a man between 50 and 59 years old in good health and CMV-seronegative.

The V gene is TRBV5-1, the J gene TRBJ1-1; a possible D gene is TRBD1 (6 bases). Trimming removed 2 bases at V and 1 base at J, with 9 bases between. The CDR3 is 14 amino acids. Germline V CDR1 and CDR2: SGHRS, YFSETQ. The CDR3 is CASSLQGQNTEAFF. Here the CDR3 DNA reads TGCGCCAGCAGCTTACAGGGCCAGAACACTGAAGCTTTCTTT.

The V and J genes are TRBV7-2 and TRBJ2-5, with TRBD2 matching over 13 bases. Germline CDR1 is SGHTA and CDR2 is FQGNSA. The CDR3 runs 16 residues. With 2 bases clipped from V and 5 bases from J, the junction kept 5 bases outside the gene matches. CDR3 sequence reads: CASSLQLAGGQETQYF. The CDR3 nucleotides read TGTGCCAGCAGCTTACAACTAGCGGGGGGGCAGGAGACCCAGTACTTC.

The chain employs TRBV19 and TRBJ1-2, with D possibly being TRBD1 (6 bases). V lost 3 bases and J 4 bases, leaving 9 bases between the germline ends. Germline CDR1 is LNHDA and CDR2 is SQIVND (reference sequence). The CDR3 runs 13 residues. CDR3: CASSIQTGYGYTF. The CDR3 nucleotides read TGTGCCAGTAGTATCCAGACAGGCTATGGCTACACCTTC.

This chain uses TRBV30 with TRBJ2-1; 14 positions agree with TRBD2. The CDR3 is 15 residues long. The junction had 7 bases not matched to a gene; V was cut back by 3 bases and J by 9 bases. Germline V lookup: CDR1 GTSNPN, CDR2 SVGIG (reference sequence). The CDR3 loop is CAWRGTSGSIGEQFF. The CDR3, as DNA: TGTGCCTGGAGGGGGACTAGCGGGAGTATAGGTGAGCAGTTCTTC. The full variable domain, rest sourced from reference TRBV30 and TRBJ2-1, is SQTIHQWPATLVQPVGSPLSLECTVEGTSNPNLYWYRQAAGRGLQLLFYSVGIGQISSEVPQNLSASRPQDRQFILSSKKLLLSDSGFYLCAWRGTSGSIGEQFFGPGTRLTVL.

V usage is TRBV19 and J usage is TRBJ2-5; 11 bases agree with TRBD2. The CDR3 sequence is 16 residues long. The germline V gene encodes CDR1 LNHDA and CDR2 SQIVND (reference sequence). Trimming took 5 bases from V and 7 from J; bases not matched to a gene: 12. CDR3 amino acids: CASSYLTSGGLGTQYF. In DNA form, the CDR3 reads TGTGCCAGTAGTTACCTAACTAGCGGGGGTTTAGGGACCCAGTACTTC.

This chain links TRBV6-5 with TRBJ2-7; 12 bases are shared with TRBD2. Per the germline V gene, CDR1 is MNHEY and CDR2 is SVGAGI. V shed 7 bases, J shed 5 bases, and the junction held 9 bases outside the gene matches. This CDR3 has 15 residues. CDR3 protein: CASTPDLAGGDEQYF. For the CDR3, the DNA is TGTGCCAGCACACCTGACCTAGCGGGAGGGGACGAGCAGTACTTC.

For this clone: This sample also contains other DNA sequences that code for the same CDR3. This chain uses TRBV29-1 with TRBJ2-3; 8 positions match TRBD2. V lost 6 bases and J lost 1; bases outside the gene matches: 3. CDR1 and CDR2 (germline): SQVTM, ANQGSEA. CDR3 length equals 13 residues. As DNA, the CDR3 is TGCAGCGTCGGACTAGCAGGCACAGATACGCAGTATTTT. The encoded protein is CSVGLAGTDTQYF.

This rearrangement joins TRBV4-2 to TRBJ1-1, with D perhaps TRBD1 (6 bases). The CDR3 loop spans 15 amino acids. Trimming pared 2 bases from V and 5 bases from J, leaving 15 bases between. The germline V gene encodes CDR1 LGHNA and CDR2 YNFKEQ. The CDR3: CASSQPTGFGTEAFF. CDR3 sequence (DNA): TGTGCCAGCAGCCAACCCACAGGGTTTGGGACTGAAGCTTTCTTT.

CDR3 amino acids: CASSPLAGGTQYF. Written as DNA, the CDR3 is TGCGCCAGCAGCCCCCTAGCGGGCGGGACCCAGTACTTC. This chain connects TRBV4-3 to TRBJ2-5, with 8 bases lining up with TRBD2. Germline-derived CDR1 and CDR2 are LGHNA and YSLEER. The V segment lost 4 bases and the J segment 7 bases; nucleotides outside the gene matches: 5. The CDR3 contains 13 residues.

The chain carries TRBV19 and TRBJ2-1; D might be TRBD1 (7 bases). The CDR3 totals 14 residues. CDR1 and CDR2 from the germline V gene are LNHDA and SQIVND (reference sequence). V was pared by 7 bases and J by 9 bases, with 19 bases between. CDR3 in DNA: TGTGCCAGTACCTCACGGGGGACAGCCGGTGAGCAGTTCTTC. It specifies CASTSRGTAGEQFF.

The gene calls are TRBV7-8 and TRBJ2-5; tentative D call: TRBD2 (7 bases). Germline V gives CDR1 SGHVS, CDR2 FQNEAQ. The germline V and J ends were trimmed by 5 bases and 10 bases, with 26 bases remaining between them. This CDR3 has 16 residues. This CDR3 reads CASSPGGPTGFGNQYF. DNA for the CDR3: TGTGCCAGCAGCCCCGGGGGGCCCACCGGGTTCGGGAACCAGTACTTC.

The chain joins TRBV4-3 to TRBJ2-3, with D hard to call. The length of the CDR3 is 14 residues. Between the trimmed V and J ends, which lost 0 bases and 4 bases, there was a span of 8 bases. CDR1 is LGHNA and CDR2 is YSLEER in the germline V gene. The CDR3 region has the DNA TGCGCCAGCAGCCAAGATATTCGTCCAGATACGCAGTATTTT. Residues: CASSQDIRPDTQYF.

V and J are TRBV5-1 and TRBJ2-7; 7 bases line up with TRBD1. The CDR3 contains 16 residues. Per germline, CDR1 SGHRS and CDR2 YFSETQ. The J segment lost 3 bases and the V segment lost 5 bases, leaving 14 bases of the junction unmatched. Here the CDR3 reads CASSHLPGQQLYEQYF. DNA for the CDR3: TGCGCCAGCAGTCACCTACCGGGACAGCAACTCTACGAGCAGTACTTC. The full variable domain, its missing parts supplied by reference TRBV5-1 and TRBJ2-7, is KAGVTQTPRYLIKTRGQQVTLSCSPISGHRSVSWYQQTPGQGLQFLFEYFSETQRNKGNFPGRFSGRQFSNSRSEMNVSTLELGDSALYLCASSHLPGQQLYEQYFGPGTRLTVT.

The rearrangement links TRBV7-3 to TRBJ2-1; 14 nucleotides agree with TRBD2. Germline V CDR1 and CDR2: SGHTA, FQGTGA. This CDR3 is built from 15 residues. J gave up 7 bases and V 3 bases, and 2 bases lay outside the gene matches. The CDR3 loop reads CASSFGTSGSNEQFF. The CDR3 coding sequence is TGTGCCAGCAGCTTCGGGACTAGCGGGAGTAATGAGCAGTTCTTC.

The chain recombines TRBV6-5 with TRBJ1-1; weak D call: TRBD1 (6 bases). In germline, CDR1 is MNHEY, CDR2 SVGAGI. V was clipped by 5 bases and J by 5 bases, with 15 bases between them. CDR3 length equals 14 residues. This CDR3 is CASSRRGRGTEAFF. The DNA of the CDR3 is TGTGCCAGCAGTCGCCGAGGGAGGGGGACTGAAGCTTTCTTT.

This sequence joins TRBV25-1 and TRBJ1-3; 7 nucleotides match TRBD1. The germline V gene has CDR1 MGHDK and CDR2 SYGVNS. The CDR3 runs 16 residues. The V segment lost 6 bases and the J segment 0 bases; nucleotides outside the gene matches: 8. The CDR3 is CASRSDRASSGNTIYF. DNA for the CDR3: TGTGCCAGCAGATCAGACAGGGCTAGCTCTGGAAACACCATATATTTT.

The V gene is TRBV6-6, the J gene TRBJ1-4; TRBD1 aligns across 9 bases. Looked up from germline, CDR1 is MNHNY and CDR2 is SVGAGI (reference sequence). V dropped 6 bases and J dropped 4; count of bases not matched to a gene: 3. The CDR3 has 14 amino acids. DNA of the CDR3: TGTGCCAGCAGAGGGACAGGGAGTAATGAAAAACTGTTTTTT. Translating it yields CASRGTGSNEKLFF.

The chain uses TRBV29-1 and TRBJ1-3; D is uncertain. The CDR3 sequence is 14 residues long. Germline-derived CDR1 and CDR2 are SQVTM and ANQGSEA. The V and J ends lost 3 bases and 1 base respectively, with 10 bases between them. DNA of the CDR3: TGCAGCGTTGATATAGGAGCGTCTGGAAACACCATATATTTT. Its translation: CSVDIGASGNTIYF.

The V call is TRBV7-2, the J call TRBJ2-7, with D possibly being TRBD1 (6 bases). V shed 5 bases and J shed 2 bases, with 13 bases lying between them. Germline V gene data show CDR1 as SGHTA and CDR2 as FQGNSA. The CDR3 runs to 14 residues. The DNA for the CDR3 is TGTGCCAGCAGCACAGGGACGGCTCCCTACGAGCAGTACTTC. Translation gives CASSTGTAPYEQYF.

This chain connects TRBV6-5 to TRBJ1-2; D ambiguous. The V and J ends lost 7 bases and 2 bases respectively, with 14 bases between them. The CDR3 extends over 14 amino acids. Germline V CDR1 and CDR2: MNHEY, SVGAGI. Here the CDR3 reads CASKRESGNYGYTF. The CDR3, as DNA: TGTGCCAGCAAGAGGGAAAGTGGCAACTATGGCTACACCTTC.

V and J are TRBV27 and TRBJ1-2; D is perhaps TRBD1 (5 bases). CDR1 and CDR2 from the germline V gene are MNHEY and SMNVEV (reference sequence). The CDR3 spans 15 residues. Trimming cost V 3 bases and J 4 bases, with 15 bases left between them. The CDR3 reads CASSFKAETVYGYTF. CDR3 sequence (DNA): TGTGCCAGCAGTTTCAAGGCCGAGACAGTCTATGGCTACACCTTC.

V and J are TRBV30 and TRBJ2-6; D is undetermined. The CDR3 runs to 15 residues. Germline-derived CDR1 and CDR2 are GTSNPN and SVGIG (reference sequence). V was clipped by 2 bases and J by 3 bases, with 11 bases between them. The chain's CDR3 is CAWSSFLSGANVLTF. CDR3 in DNA: TGTGCCTGGAGTTCGTTTCTGAGTGGGGCCAACGTCCTGACTTTC.

CDR3 coding DNA: TGTGCCAGCACTTTCGGGCAGGGGTTTAGTCAGCCCCAGCATTTT. It translates to CASTFGQGFSQPQHF. The chain combines TRBV7-8 with TRBJ1-5; a weak D match, TRBD1 (6 bases). This CDR3 contains 15 residues. CDR1 is SGHVS, CDR2 FQNEAQ, per germline. V dropped 7 bases and J dropped 6 bases, with 19 bases sitting between them.

The genes are TRBV29-1 and TRBJ1-1, with 10 bases matching TRBD1. This CDR3 is 14 amino acids long. Trimming removed 7 bases from V and 0 bases from J; junction bases left unmatched: 5. Germline loops: CDR1 SQVTM, CDR2 ANQGSEA. CDR3 residues: CSAGTGAMNTEAFF. DNA of the CDR3: TGCAGCGCCGGGACAGGGGCCATGAACACTGAAGCTTTCTTT.

CDR3 nucleotides: TGTGCCAGCAGCTTGCGAGACAGGGTCCCCGGGGAGCTGTTTTTT. This gives the protein CASSLRDRVPGELFF. The gene calls are TRBV5-4 and TRBJ2-2, with 7 bases that match TRBD1. Germline loops: CDR1 SGHNT, CDR2 YYREEE (reference sequence). V was pared by 1 base and J by 6 bases, with 6 bases of the junction left unmatched. CDR3 size: 15 residues.

The chain recombines TRBV19 with TRBJ2-3, with 10 bases that match TRBD1. Germline-derived CDR1 and CDR2 are LNHDA and SQIVND (reference sequence). The V segment lost 3 bases and the J segment 2 bases; nucleotides outside the gene matches: 2. This CDR3 has 15 amino acids. The CDR3 loop is CASSIGTGDTDTQYF. The CDR3 bases are TGTGCCAGTAGTATCGGGACAGGGGACACAGATACGCAGTATTTT.

The J gene is TRBJ1-1, the V gene TRBV5-6, with unresolved D. This CDR3 contains 14 residues. Germline V gives CDR1 SGHDT, CDR2 YYEEEE. V lost 1 base and J lost 0, with 7 bases in between. The CDR3 protein is CASSLRRVNTEAFF. The CDR3 DNA reads TGTGCCAGCAGCTTGCGGCGGGTGAACACTGAAGCTTTCTTT.

The gene calls are TRBV5-6 and TRBJ1-1, with no clear D. The V end was cut by 2 bases, the J end by 0 bases, with 5 bases between. The CDR3 loop spans 13 amino acids. CDR1 and CDR2 (germline): SGHDT, YYEEEE. This CDR3 reads CASSFPMNTEAFF. CDR3 DNA: TGTGCCAGCAGCTTCCCAATGAACACTGAAGCTTTCTTT.

The rearrangement uses TRBV6-6 and TRBJ2-7; TRBD2 might be the D (6 bases). Germline V gene lookup returns CDR1 MNHNY and CDR2 SVGAGI (reference sequence). The CDR3 consists of 13 residues. Deletions cut 4 bases from V and 7 bases from J, with 14 bases between. The CDR3 spells CASSSGTPVEQYF. The CDR3 bases are TGTGCCAGCAGTTCCGGGACTCCCGTGGAGCAGTACTTC.

Worth noting for this clone: The junction departs from germline at one end; a sequencing error may be responsible. The gene calls are TRBV5-4 and TRBJ2-5; TRBD2 aligns across 7 bases. The CDR3 contains 15 residues. The germline V gene has CDR1 SGHNT and CDR2 YYREEE (reference sequence). This CDR3 reads CASSLGDYPRETQYF. DNA of the CDR3: TGTGCCAGCAGTTTGGGGGACTACCCCCGGGAGACCCAGTACTTC.